Following are 21 T cell receptor beta chains from one sample sequenced in a study of T cells in Graves' hyperthyroidism and ophthalmopathy. Regions amplified from RNA transcripts were the TCR beta CDR3 regions. Primed by the HTBI set, a first-round RT-PCR was run on the TCR CDR3. Via MiXCR, TCRdb re-called the multiplex PCR reads, giving one row per CDR3 protein. The sample consists of some 530,000 distinct CDR3 sequences, approximately 23% of them appearing once. The sequenced sample consisted of blood. The receptors come from an older woman with Graves' ophthalmopathy.

This chain joins TRBV11-3 and TRBJ2-5, with D possibly called TRBD1 or TRBD2 (5 bases each). This CDR3 contains 15 residues. CDR1 and CDR2 (germline): SGHNT, YENEEA. V was cut by 0 bases and J by 4 bases, with 12 bases left in between. CDR3 residues: CASSLDGTRGETQYF. DNA for the CDR3: TGTGCCAGCAGCTTAGATGGGACCCGGGGAGAGACCCAGTACTTC.

This clonotype showed up just a few times. The chain has TRBV20-1 and TRBJ1-2; 7 nucleotides match TRBD1. With V trimmed by 4 bases and J by 2 bases, 4 bases remained unmatched. There are 13 residues in the CDR3. Germline V gives CDR1 DFQATT, CDR2 SNEGSKA (reference sequence). The CDR3 coding sequence is TGCAGTGCTACCCGGACAGGAAACTATGGCTACACCTTC. Its protein is CSATRTGNYGYTF.

The chain has TRBV29-1 and TRBJ1-1; D may be TRBD1 (5 bases). V was cut by 4 bases and J by 0 bases, with 12 bases left in between. CDR3 length: 14 residues. Germline lookup yields CDR1 SQVTM and CDR2 ANQGSEA. The CDR3 loop reads CSVVLDSMNTEAFF. In DNA, the CDR3 is TGCAGCGTTGTCCTCGACAGCATGAACACTGAAGCTTTCTTT.

A remark on this clonotype: At one boundary the junction diverges from the germline segment, which might be a read error. The chain couples TRBV7-8 to TRBJ1-1; D perhaps matches TRBD1 (5 bases). The CDR3 sequence is 15 residues long. CDR1 and CDR2 (germline): SGHVS, FQNEAQ. The CDR3 is CANSLGTALNTEAFF. The CDR3 DNA follows: TGTGCCAACAGCTTGGGGACGGCCTTGAACACTGAAGCTTTCTTT.

This clonotype was found many times. J is TRBJ2-7 and V is TRBV11-2, with D possibly being TRBD1 (6 bases). Trimming took 2 bases from V and 9 from J, leaving 20 bases between them. Germline values: CDR1 SGHAT, CDR2 FQNNGV. The CDR3 covers 15 residues. The CDR3 DNA sequence: TGTGCCAGCAGCTTATTTGTCGGGGTCAGGGGCAGGCAGTACTTC. As protein: CASSLFVGVRGRQYF.

This clonotype has a count of ten or more. The V gene is TRBV28, the J gene TRBJ2-2, with 10 bases aligning to TRBD1. The junction had 4 bases not matched to a gene; V was cut back by 3 bases and J by 0 bases. The CDR3 totals 17 residues. Germline V gene data show CDR1 as MDHEN and CDR2 as SYDVKM. The CDR3 spells CASSFWTGGTNTGELFF. CDR3 in DNA: TGTGCCAGCAGTTTCTGGACAGGGGGTACGAACACCGGGGAGCTGTTTTTT.

This clonotype appeared a few times. The V and J genes are TRBV20-1 and TRBJ2-5, with 7 bases matching TRBD1. The CDR3 contains 13 residues. V was clipped by 6 bases and J by 5 bases; unmatched bases: 9. From germline, CDR1 is DFQATT and CDR2 SNEGSKA (reference sequence). The CDR3 sequence: CSAILQGVETQYF. The CDR3 region has the DNA TGCAGTGCAATACTCCAGGGGGTGGAGACCCAGTACTTC.

This clonotype has only a few counts. The CDR3: CASTTGGDRKLFF. As DNA, the CDR3 is TGTGCCAGCACCACAGGGGGGGACCGAAAACTGTTTTTT. This sequence joins TRBV28 and TRBJ1-4; 8 bases match TRBD1. The CDR3 is 13 amino acids. The germline V gene has CDR1 MDHEN and CDR2 SYDVKM. V was clipped by 7 bases and J by 10 bases; unmatched bases: 8. Filled out from reference TRBV28 and TRBJ1-4, the complete variable domain reads DVKVTQSSRYLVKRTGEKVFLECVQDMDHENMFWYRQDPGLGLRLIYFSYDVKMKEKGDIPEGYSVSREKKERFSLILESASTNQTSMYLCASTTGGDRKLFFGSGTQLSVL.

The CDR3 DNA is TGTGCCGGCACCCTTGAGGGTACGCAGTATTTT. It codes for CAGTLEGTQYF. J is TRBJ2-3 and V is TRBV12-3 or TRBV12-4, with a tentative D call TRBD2 (5 bases). CDR3 length: 11 amino acids. With 11 bases removed from V and 8 bases from J, the gap between germline ends came to 14 bases.

The J gene is TRBJ2-7, the V gene TRBV28; no clear D. Germline-derived CDR1 and CDR2 are MDHEN and SYDVKM. V lost 4 bases, J lost 2 bases, and 12 bases lay in between. This CDR3 has 14 residues. The CDR3 coding sequence is TGTGCCAGCAGTTCGATCAGAGTCACCTACGAGCAGTACTTC. Translation gives CASSSIRVTYEQYF.

This clonotype was seen more than once but under ten times. The chain uses TRBV15 and TRBJ1-4, with D possibly TRBD1 on 6 matching bases. V lost 0 bases and J lost 6, with 14 bases in between. CDR1 and CDR2 from the germline V gene are LNHNV and YYDKDF (reference sequence). The CDR3 is made up of 16 amino acids. The DNA for the CDR3 is TGTGCCACCAGCAGAGATCGGACAGAGGGCTATGAAAAACTGTTTTTT. As protein: CATSRDRTEGYEKLFF.

This chain links TRBV3-1 with TRBJ1-1; 7 bases map to TRBD1. The CDR3 is 15 amino acids. With 4 bases clipped from V and 4 bases from J, the junction kept 9 bases outside the gene matches. Germline V gene data show CDR1 as LGHDT and CDR2 as YNNKEL (reference sequence). The CDR3 DNA reads TGTGCCAGCAGCCCTCAGGGGGGCGGGGGCACTGAAGCTTTCTTT. It specifies CASSPQGGGGTEAFF.

This clonotype was counted between two and nine times. The CDR3 loop is CSALRRDRGPEAFF. The CDR3 nucleotides are TGCAGTGCCCTGAGAAGGGACAGGGGCCCTGAAGCTTTCTTT. The V and J genes are TRBV20-1 and TRBJ1-1, with 10 bases fitting TRBD1. Germline V gene sequence: CDR1 DFQATT, CDR2 SNEGSKA (reference sequence). V was clipped by 6 bases and J by 6 bases; unmatched bases: 10. This CDR3 comprises 14 residues.

The table lists this clonotype with a few counts. This chain joins TRBV9 and TRBJ2-7; D possibly corresponds to TRBD2 (5 bases). CDR1 and CDR2 from the germline V gene are SGDLS and YYNGEE. The CDR3 loop spans 15 amino acids. The V gene lost 0 bases and the J gene lost 3 bases, with 13 bases spanning the gap. The CDR3 loop is CASSVEGARGYEQYF. As DNA, the CDR3 is TGTGCCAGCAGCGTAGAGGGAGCGAGAGGCTACGAGCAGTACTTC. Full variable domain (missing parts from reference TRBV9 and TRBJ2-7): DSGVTQTPKHLITATGQRVTLRCSPRSGDLSVYWYQQSLDQGLQFLIQYYNGEERAKGNILERFSAQQFPDLHSELNLSSLELGDSALYFCASSVEGARGYEQYFGPGTRLTVT.

This clonotype has ten or more counts. The gene calls are TRBV28 and TRBJ2-7; TRBD1 is a possible D gene (6 bases). The germline gives CDR1 MDHEN, CDR2 SYDVKM. V lost 6 bases to trimming and J lost 0 bases, with 12 bases between them. The CDR3 sequence is 14 residues long. The CDR3 DNA reads as TGTGCCAGCAGCCCACAGGGATTCTCCTACGAGCAGTACTTC. This sequence encodes CASSPQGFSYEQYF. The full variable domain, rest sourced from reference TRBV28 and TRBJ2-7, is DVKVTQSSRYLVKRTGEKVFLECVQDMDHENMFWYRQDPGLGLRLIYFSYDVKMKEKGDIPEGYSVSREKKERFSLILESASTNQTSMYLCASSPQGFSYEQYFGPGTRLTVT.

This clonotype was counted ten times or more. CDR3 nucleotides: TGTGCCAGCAGTCCTTTTAAATTGGGGGGCTTTGAAGCTTTCTTT. Protein sequence: CASSPFKLGGFEAFF. The chain uses TRBV12-3 or TRBV12-4 and TRBJ1-1; TRBD1 might be the D (6 bases). This CDR3 has 15 residues. V lost 5 bases, J lost 7 bases, and 20 bases lay in between.

The CDR3 is CASSRGQIETQYF. CDR3 nucleotides: TGTGCCAGCAGTCGAGGACAGATAGAGACCCAGTACTTC. The V gene is TRBV12-3 or TRBV12-4, the J gene TRBJ2-5, with D possibly matching TRBD1 (6 bases). V lost 5 bases and J lost 4, with 11 bases in between. The CDR3 has 13 residues.

V usage is TRBV5-6 and J usage is TRBJ2-2; D is unresolved. The V gene lost 5 bases and the J gene lost 5 bases, with 10 bases spanning the gap. The CDR3 is 13 residues long. CDR1 is SGHDT and CDR2 is YYEEEE in the germline V gene. The CDR3 sequence: CASSRAGTGELFF. In DNA, the CDR3 is TGTGCCAGCAGTCGGGCCGGAACCGGGGAGCTGTTTTTT.

This clonotype was recorded a few times. V and J are TRBV28 and TRBJ1-5; D gene ambiguous. The CDR3 is 15 residues long. The germline CDR1 and CDR2 sequences are MDHEN and SYDVKM. V lost 5 bases and J lost 0, with 11 bases in between. CDR3: CASSHAYLSNQPQHF. CDR3 DNA sequence: TGTGCCAGCAGTCACGCTTATCTTAGCAATCAGCCCCAGCATTTT. Looking up the rest from reference TRBV28 and TRBJ1-5 gives the full variable domain: DVKVTQSSRYLVKRTGEKVFLECVQDMDHENMFWYRQDPGLGLRLIYFSYDVKMKEKGDIPEGYSVSREKKERFSLILESASTNQTSMYLCASSHAYLSNQPQHFGDGTRLSIL.

The table lists this clonotype with a few counts. CDR3 DNA: TGTGCCAGCAGCTTACTGACGTCGGTCTTTGGCATTCAGTACTTC. It translates to CASSLLTSVFGIQYF. The chain recombines TRBV5-6 with TRBJ2-4; no reliable D call. There are 15 residues in the CDR3. The germline CDR1 and CDR2 sequences are SGHDT and YYEEEE. V gave up 2 bases and J gave up 9 bases, with 18 bases separating them.

This clonotype appeared a few times. V and J are TRBV5-1 and TRBJ1-5; D possibly corresponds to TRBD1 (6 bases). This CDR3 contains 15 residues. Trimming took 7 bases from V and 4 from J, leaving 18 bases between them. Germline V gene data show CDR1 as SGHRS and CDR2 as YFSETQ. The CDR3 DNA follows: TGCGCCAGCTCCCAGGCGGGGGGCGTGAATCAGCCCCAGCATTTT. Its translation is CASSQAGGVNQPQHF.